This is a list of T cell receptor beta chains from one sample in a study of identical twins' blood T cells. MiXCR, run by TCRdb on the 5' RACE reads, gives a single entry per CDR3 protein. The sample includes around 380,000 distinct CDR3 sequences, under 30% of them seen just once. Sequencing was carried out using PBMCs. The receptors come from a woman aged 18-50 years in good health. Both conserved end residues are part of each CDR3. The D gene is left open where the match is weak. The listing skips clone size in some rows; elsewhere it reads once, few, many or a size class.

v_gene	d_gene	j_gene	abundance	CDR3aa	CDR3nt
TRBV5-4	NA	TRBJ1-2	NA	CASSLKVEGHGYTF	TGTGCCAGCAGCTTGAAAGTAGAGGGGCATGGCTACACCTTC
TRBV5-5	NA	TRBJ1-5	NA	CASSPTGNEPQHF	TGTGCCAGCAGCCCAACAGGGAACGAGCCCCAGCATTTT
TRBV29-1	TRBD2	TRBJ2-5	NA	CSVALAGEETQYF	TGCAGCGTTGCCCTAGCGGGGGAAGAGACCCAGTACTTC
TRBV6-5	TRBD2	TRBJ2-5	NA	CASSPLAGGQETQYF	TGTGCCAGCAGTCCTCTAGCGGGGGGCCAAGAGACCCAGTACTTC
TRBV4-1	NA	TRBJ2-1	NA	CASSHHSPYTRTFF	TGCGCCAGCAGCCACCATAGCCCCTATACCCGCACGTTCTTC
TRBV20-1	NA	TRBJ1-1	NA	CSVNGRSNTEAFF	TGCAGTGTTAACGGACGGTCGAACACTGAAGCTTTCTTT
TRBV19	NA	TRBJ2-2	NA	CASSDGWGSTGELFF	TGTGCCAGTAGCGATGGATGGGGTAGCACCGGGGAGCTGTTTTTT
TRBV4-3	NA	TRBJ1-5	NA	CASSPRRHGNQPQHF	TGCGCCAGCAGCCCCCGGCGGCACGGCAATCAGCCCCAGCATTTT
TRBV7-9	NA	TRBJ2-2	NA	CASSLLRNTGELFF	TGTGCCAGCAGCTTACTCAGGAACACCGGGGAGCTGTTTTTT
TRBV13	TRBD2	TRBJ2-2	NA	CASSRSGMNTGELFF	TGTGCCAGCAGCCGAAGCGGGATGAACACCGGGGAGCTGTTTTTT
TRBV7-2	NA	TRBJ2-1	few	CASSRPFHEQFF	TGTGCCAGCAGCCGACCCTTCCATGAGCAGTTCTTC
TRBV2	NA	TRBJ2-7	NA	CARRPTREMYEQYF	TGTGCCCGCAGACCGACTCGGGAGATGTACGAGCAGTACTTC
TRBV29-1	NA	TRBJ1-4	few	CSVMTAMDEKLFF	TGCAGCGTGATGACGGCTATGGATGAAAAACTGTTTTTT
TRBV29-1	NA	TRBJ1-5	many	CSVANINQPQHF	TGCAGCGTTGCCAACATCAATCAGCCCCAGCATTTT
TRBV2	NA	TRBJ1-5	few	CASSERRGNQPQHF	TGTGCCAGCAGTGAACGCCGGGGCAATCAGCCCCAGCATTTT
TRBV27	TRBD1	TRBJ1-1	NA	CASSFNRGTPKAFF	TGTGCCAGCAGTTTTAACAGGGGGACCCCGAAGGCTTTCTTT
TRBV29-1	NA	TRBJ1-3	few	CSVEVGSERNTIYF	TGCAGCGTTGAGGTTGGATCGGAGAGAAACACCATATATTTT
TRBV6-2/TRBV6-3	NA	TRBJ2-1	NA	CASSYPYNAVEQFF	TGTGCCAGCAGTTATCCCTATAACGCGGTTGAGCAGTTCTTC
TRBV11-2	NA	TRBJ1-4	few	CASSFTSTNEKLFF	TGTGCCAGCAGCTTCACCTCAACTAATGAAAAACTGTTTTTT
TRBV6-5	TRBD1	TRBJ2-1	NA	CASIALEQGYNEQFF	TGTGCCAGCATTGCCCTAGAACAGGGGTACAATGAGCAGTTCTTC
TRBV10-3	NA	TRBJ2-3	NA	CAISSPGSGYTDTQYF	TGTGCCATCAGTTCCCCCGGCAGCGGTTACACAGATACGCAGTATTTT
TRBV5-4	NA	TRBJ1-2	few	CASSLYQTNYGYTF	TGTGCCAGCAGCTTGTACCAGACAAACTATGGCTACACCTTC
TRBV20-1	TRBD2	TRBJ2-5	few	CSARDRLRGGLETQYF	TGCAGTGCTAGAGATAGGTTGCGGGGGGGCCTAGAGACCCAGTACTTC
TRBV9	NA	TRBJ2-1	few	CASSAEAEEQFF	TGTGCCAGCAGCGCAGAAGCGGAAGAGCAGTTCTTC
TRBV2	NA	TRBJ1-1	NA	CASSGTTVNTEAFF	TGTGCCAGCAGTGGGACTACAGTGAACACTGAAGCTTTCTTT
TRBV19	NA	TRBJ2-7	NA	CASSRDALSSYEQYF	TGTGCCAGTAGTCGTGACGCACTAAGTTCCTACGAGCAGTACTTC
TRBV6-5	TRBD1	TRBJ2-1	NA	CASSFRSLGQPDNEQFF	TGTGCCAGCAGTTTCCGTAGTTTGGGACAGCCAGACAATGAGCAGTTCTTC
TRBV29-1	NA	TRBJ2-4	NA	CSVTLTDKNIQYF	TGCAGCGTCACCCTGACAGACAAAAACATTCAGTACTTC
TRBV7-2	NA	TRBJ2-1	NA	CASHMQSYNEQFF	TGTGCCAGCCACATGCAATCCTACAATGAGCAGTTCTTC
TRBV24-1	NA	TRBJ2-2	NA	CATSDFVVGKAGELFF	TGTGCCACCAGTGATTTCGTGGTTGGGAAAGCCGGGGAGCTGTTTTTT
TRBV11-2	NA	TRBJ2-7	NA	CASSFRRTIPPREQYF	TGTGCCAGCAGCTTCCGTCGGACTATCCCTCCGCGGGAGCAGTACTTC
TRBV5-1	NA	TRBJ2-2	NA	CASSPESTGELFF	TGCGCCAGCAGCCCGGAAAGCACCGGGGAGCTGTTTTTT
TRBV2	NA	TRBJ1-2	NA	CASTETGYSYTF	TGTGCCAGCACTGAAACGGGCTATAGCTACACCTTC
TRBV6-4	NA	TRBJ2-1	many	CASAKGDDEQFF	TGTGCCAGCGCCAAGGGTGACGATGAGCAGTTCTTC
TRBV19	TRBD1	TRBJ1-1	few	CASRQTGGITEAFF	TGTGCCAGTAGACAGACAGGGGGCATTACTGAAGCTTTCTTT
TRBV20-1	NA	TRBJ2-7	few	CSARGSNDYEQYF	TGCAGTGCCAGGGGCTCAAACGACTACGAGCAGTACTTC